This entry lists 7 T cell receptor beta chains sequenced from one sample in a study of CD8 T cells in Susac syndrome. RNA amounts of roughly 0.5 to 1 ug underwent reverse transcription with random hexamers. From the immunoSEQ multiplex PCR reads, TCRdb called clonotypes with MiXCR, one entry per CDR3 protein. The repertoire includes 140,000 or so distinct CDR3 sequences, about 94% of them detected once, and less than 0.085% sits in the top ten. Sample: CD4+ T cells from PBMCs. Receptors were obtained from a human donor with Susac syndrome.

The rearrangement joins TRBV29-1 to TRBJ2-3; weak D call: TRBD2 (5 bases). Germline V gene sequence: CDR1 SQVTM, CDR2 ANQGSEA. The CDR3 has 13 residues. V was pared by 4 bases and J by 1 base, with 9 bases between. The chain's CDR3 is CSVATLGTDTQYF. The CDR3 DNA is TGCAGCGTTGCTACACTAGGCACAGATACGCAGTATTTT.

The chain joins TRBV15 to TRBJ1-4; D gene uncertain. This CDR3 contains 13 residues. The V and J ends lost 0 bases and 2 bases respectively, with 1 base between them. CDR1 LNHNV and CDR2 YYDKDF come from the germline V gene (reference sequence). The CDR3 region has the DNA TGTGCCACCAGCAGAGACACTAATGAAAAACTGTTTTTT. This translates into CATSRDTNEKLFF.

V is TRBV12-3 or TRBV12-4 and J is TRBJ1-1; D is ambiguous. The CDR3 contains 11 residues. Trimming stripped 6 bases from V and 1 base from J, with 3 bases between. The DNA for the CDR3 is TGTGCCAGCAGACAGAACACTGAAGCTTTCTTT. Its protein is CASRQNTEAFF.

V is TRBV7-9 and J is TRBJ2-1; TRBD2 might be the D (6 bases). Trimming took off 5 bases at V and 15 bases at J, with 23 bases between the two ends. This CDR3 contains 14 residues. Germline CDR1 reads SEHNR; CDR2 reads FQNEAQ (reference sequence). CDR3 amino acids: CASSAETAEGIRFF. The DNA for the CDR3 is TGTGCCAGCAGCGCTGAGACCGCGGAGGGGATACGGTTCTTC.

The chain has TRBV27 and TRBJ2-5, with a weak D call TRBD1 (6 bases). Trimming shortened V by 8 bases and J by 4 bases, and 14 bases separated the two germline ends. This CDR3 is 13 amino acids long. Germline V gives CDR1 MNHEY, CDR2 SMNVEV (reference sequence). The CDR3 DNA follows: TGTGCCAGCGCCGAGACAGGCCGAGAGACCCAGTACTTC. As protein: CASAETGRETQYF.

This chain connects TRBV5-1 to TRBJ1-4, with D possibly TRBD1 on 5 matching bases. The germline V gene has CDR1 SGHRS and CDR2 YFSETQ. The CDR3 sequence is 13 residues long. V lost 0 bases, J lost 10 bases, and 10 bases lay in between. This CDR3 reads CASSLEGAGKLFF. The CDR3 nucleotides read TGCGCCAGCAGCTTGGAAGGGGCTGGAAAACTGTTTTTT.

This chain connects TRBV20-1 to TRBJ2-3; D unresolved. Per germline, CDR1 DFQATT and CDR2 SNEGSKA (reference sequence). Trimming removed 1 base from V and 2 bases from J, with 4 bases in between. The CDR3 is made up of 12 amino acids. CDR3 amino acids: CSARGNTDTQYF. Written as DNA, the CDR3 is TGCAGTGCTAGAGGGAACACAGATACGCAGTATTTT.